What follows are 5 T cell receptor beta chains derived from one specimen sequenced in a study of T cell responses to AZD1222 COVID-19 vaccine (dated by TCRdb to the early 2020s). Libraries were built with the immunoSEQ multiplex PCR assay. Drawn from immuneACCESS, this table holds only the in-frame rearrangements with V and J called that TCRdb kept. Clones are partly lost; checked studies trace under half to an unresolved V gene and leave the rest unexplained. For this sample the table gives some 25,000 clones, of which 86% were detected only once. Of the sample, roughly 8% falls within the top ten clones. The time point label corresponds to: about 28 days (+/-7) after the second vaccine dose. Here the sequenced sample was peripheral blood, taken 28 days after the second AZD1222 dose. The source is an adult who received the AZD1222 COVID-19 vaccine.

The chain carries TRBV6-5 and TRBJ1-4, with D perhaps matching TRBD1 (6 bases). Trimming left V 6 bases short and J 8 bases short, with 19 bases between. Germline V gives CDR1 MNHEY, CDR2 SVGAGI. The CDR3 totals 15 residues. In DNA form, the CDR3 reads TGTGCCAGCAGAAAACAGGGTTTGGGGGACGAAAAACTGTTTTTT. As protein: CASRKQGLGDEKLFF.

This clone has a handful of counts. V is TRBV7-3 and J is TRBJ1-1; no firm D call. Germline CDR1 and CDR2: SGHTA and FQGTGA. V was trimmed by 1 base and J by 0 bases, leaving 9 bases between them. The CDR3 length is 15 residues. The chain's CDR3 is CASSLKTQMNTEAFF. The CDR3 DNA reads TGTGCCAGCAGCTTAAAAACCCAGATGAACACTGAAGCTTTCTTT.

The chain combines TRBV6-5 with TRBJ1-5, with 8 bases aligning to TRBD1. The ends lost 6 bases at V and 5 bases at J; junction bases unmatched: 9. The CDR3 extends over 15 amino acids. Per the germline V gene, CDR1 is MNHEY and CDR2 is SVGAGI. The CDR3 protein is CASSNSGQGDQPQHF. CDR3 sequence (DNA): TGTGCCAGCAGCAACTCCGGACAGGGCGATCAGCCCCAGCATTTT.

The chain is built from TRBV6-5 and TRBJ2-3; D is perhaps TRBD1 (6 bases). Per the germline V gene, CDR1 is MNHEY and CDR2 is SVGAGI. V dropped 3 bases and J dropped 4 bases, with 14 bases sitting between them. The CDR3 length is 15 residues. CDR3 sequence (DNA): TGTGCCAGCAGTTATGGGGGCCTCGCGGCAGATACGCAGTATTTT. Translated: CASSYGGLAADTQYF.

The chain links TRBV13 to TRBJ2-2; possibly TRBD1 for D (5 bases). This CDR3 region has 14 residues. Germline CDR1 reads PRHDT; CDR2 reads FYEKMQ (reference sequence). The V end lost 7 bases, the J end lost 0 bases, and 9 bases lay between the germline ends. The chain's CDR3 is CASNRPSNTGELFF. Written as DNA, the CDR3 is TGTGCCAGCAACAGGCCATCGAACACCGGGGAGCTGTTTTTT.